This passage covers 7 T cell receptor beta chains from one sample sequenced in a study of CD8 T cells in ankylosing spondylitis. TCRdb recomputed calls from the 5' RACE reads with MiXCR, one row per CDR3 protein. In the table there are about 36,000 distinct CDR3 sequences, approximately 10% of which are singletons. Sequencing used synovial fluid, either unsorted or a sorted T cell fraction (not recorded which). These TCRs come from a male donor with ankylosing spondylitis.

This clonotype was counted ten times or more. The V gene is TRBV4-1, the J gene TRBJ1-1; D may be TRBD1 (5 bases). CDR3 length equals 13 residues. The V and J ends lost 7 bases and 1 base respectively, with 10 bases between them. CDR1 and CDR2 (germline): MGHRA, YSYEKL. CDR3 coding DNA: TGCGCCAGCAACCCTCAGGGGAACACTGAAGCTTTCTTT. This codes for CASNPQGNTEAFF.

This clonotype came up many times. CDR3 residues: CSVDSPGGQGATQYF. The CDR3, as DNA: TGCAGCGTTGACTCCCCGGGAGGACAGGGGGCGACCCAGTACTTC. The chain combines TRBV29-1 with TRBJ2-5; TRBD1 agrees at 11 bases. V was pared by 3 bases and J by 7 bases, with 10 bases of the junction left unmatched. Germline V gives CDR1 SQVTM, CDR2 ANQGSEA. The CDR3 spans 15 residues. The complete variable domain, with remaining parts taken from reference TRBV29-1 and TRBJ2-5, reads SAVISQKPSRDICQRGTSLTIQCQVDSQVTMMFWYRQQPGQSLTLIATANQGSEATYESGFVIDKFPISRPNLTFSTLTVSNMSPEDSSIYLCSVDSPGGQGATQYFGPGTRLLVL.

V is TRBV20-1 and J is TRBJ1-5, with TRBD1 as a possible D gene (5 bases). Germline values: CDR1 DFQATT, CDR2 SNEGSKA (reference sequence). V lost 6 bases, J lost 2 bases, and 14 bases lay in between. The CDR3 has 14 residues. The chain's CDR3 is CSATPGNRNQPQHF. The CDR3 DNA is TGCAGTGCCACACCAGGGAATCGCAATCAGCCCCAGCATTTT.

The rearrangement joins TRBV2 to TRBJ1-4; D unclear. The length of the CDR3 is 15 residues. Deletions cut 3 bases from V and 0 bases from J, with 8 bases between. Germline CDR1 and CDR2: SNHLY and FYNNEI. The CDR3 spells CASSDTLATNEKLFF. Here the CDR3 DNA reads TGTGCCAGCAGTGACACTTTGGCAACTAATGAAAAACTGTTTTTT.

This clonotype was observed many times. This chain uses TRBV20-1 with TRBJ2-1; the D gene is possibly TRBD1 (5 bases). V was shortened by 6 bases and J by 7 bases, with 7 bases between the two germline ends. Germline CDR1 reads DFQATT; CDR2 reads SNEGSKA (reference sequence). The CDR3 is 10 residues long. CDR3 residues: CSAPGNEQFF. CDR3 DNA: TGCAGTGCCCCAGGGAATGAGCAGTTCTTC.

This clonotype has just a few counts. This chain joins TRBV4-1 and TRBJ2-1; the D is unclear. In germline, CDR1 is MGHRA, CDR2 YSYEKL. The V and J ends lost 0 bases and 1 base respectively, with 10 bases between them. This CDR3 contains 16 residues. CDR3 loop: CASSQEVPSSYNEQFF. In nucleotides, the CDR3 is TGCGCCAGCAGCCAAGAGGTCCCTAGTTCCTACAATGAGCAGTTCTTC.

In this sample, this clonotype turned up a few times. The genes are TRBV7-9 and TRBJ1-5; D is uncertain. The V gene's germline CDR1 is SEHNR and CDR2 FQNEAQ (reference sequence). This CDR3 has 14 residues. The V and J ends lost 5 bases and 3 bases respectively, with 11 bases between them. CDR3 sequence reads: CASSAFQVNQPQHF. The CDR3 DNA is TGTGCCAGCAGCGCTTTTCAGGTCAATCAGCCCCAGCATTTT. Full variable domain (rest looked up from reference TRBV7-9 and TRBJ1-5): DTGVSQNPRHKITKRGQNVTFRCDPISEHNRLYWYRQTLGQGPEFLTYFQNEAQLEKSRLLSDRFSAERPKGSFSTLEIQRTEQGDSAMYLCASSAFQVNQPQHFGDGTRLSIL.